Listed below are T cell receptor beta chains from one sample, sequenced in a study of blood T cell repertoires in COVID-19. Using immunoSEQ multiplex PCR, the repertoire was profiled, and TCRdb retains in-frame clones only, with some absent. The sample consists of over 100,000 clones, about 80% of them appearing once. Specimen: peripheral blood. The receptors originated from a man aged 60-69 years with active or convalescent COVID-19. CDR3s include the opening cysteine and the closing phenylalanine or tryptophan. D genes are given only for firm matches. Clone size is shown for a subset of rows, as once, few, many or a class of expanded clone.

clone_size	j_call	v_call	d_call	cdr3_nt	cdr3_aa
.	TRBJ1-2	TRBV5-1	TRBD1	TGCGCCAGCAGCTCGGACAGGGGGACCTATGGCTACACCTTC	CASSSDRGTYGYTF
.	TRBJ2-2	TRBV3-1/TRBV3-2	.	TGTGCCAGCAGTCATACAGGGAAGAGGGAGCTGTTTTTT	CASSHTGKRELFF
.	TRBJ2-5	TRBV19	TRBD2	TGTGCCAGTAGTGAAACTAGCGGGGGATTACAGTACTTC	CASSETSGGLQYF
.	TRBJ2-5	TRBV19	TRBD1	TGTGCCAGTAGTACCCTCGGGACAGCTAAAGAGACCCAGTACTTC	CASSTLGTAKETQYF
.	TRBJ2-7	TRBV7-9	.	TGTGCCAGCAGCTTAGATCAGTTCGTATACGAGCAGTACTTC	CASSLDQFVYEQYF
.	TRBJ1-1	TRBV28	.	TGTGCCAGCAGGCAAACAGGACTGAACACTGAAGCTTTCTTT	CASRQTGLNTEAFF
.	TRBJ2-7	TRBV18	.	TGTGCCAGCTCACCACTTGGGTCCAGGGTTTACGAGCAGTACTTC	CASSPLGSRVYEQYF
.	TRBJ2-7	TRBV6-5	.	TGTGCCAGCAGTTACGTTGGGGGAGGCGAGCAGTACTTC	CASSYVGGGEQYF
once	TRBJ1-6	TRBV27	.	TGTGCCAGCAGTTTACAGGGGTGGTATTCACCCCTCCACTTT	CASSLQGWYSPLHF
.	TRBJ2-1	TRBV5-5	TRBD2	TGTGCCAGCAGCGCCCCCCCGGGACTAGGGACCGATGAGCAGTTCTTC	CASSAPPGLGTDEQFF
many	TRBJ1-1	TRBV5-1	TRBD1	TGCGCCAGCAGCACAACAGGGGCCCTGAACACTGAAGCTTTCTTT	CASSTTGALNTEAFF
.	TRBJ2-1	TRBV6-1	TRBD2	TGTGCCAGCAGTGAAAGCGGGAGTACCTACAATGAGCAGTTCTTC	CASSESGSTYNEQFF
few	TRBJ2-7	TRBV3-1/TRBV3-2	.	TGTGCCAGCAGCCAAGGCGGGGGCCAGTACTTC	CASSQGGGQYF
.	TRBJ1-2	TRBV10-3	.	TGTGCCATCCCAGACAGGAGTAACTATGGCTACACCTTC	CAIPDRSNYGYTF
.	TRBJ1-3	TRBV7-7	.	TGTGCCAGCAGCCGAGGGCGGGGGGTATACACCATATATTTT	CASSRGRGVYTIYF
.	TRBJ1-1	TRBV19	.	TGTGCCAGTAGGGGTTGGGGGCAGTTGAACACTGAAGCTTTCTTT	CASRGWGQLNTEAFF
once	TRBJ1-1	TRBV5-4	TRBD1	TGTGCCAGCAAGGGACAGGGGGCACAAACTGAAGCTTTCTTT	CASKGQGAQTEAFF
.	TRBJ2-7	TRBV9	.	TGTGCCAGCAGCTTCCTCTCGGGGGTTAGGGAGGACGAGCAGTACTTC	CASSFLSGVREDEQYF
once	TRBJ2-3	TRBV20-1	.	TGCAGTGTCTGGCGCACAGATACGCAGTATTTT	CSVWRTDTQYF
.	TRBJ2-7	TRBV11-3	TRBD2	TGTGCCAGCAGCTTAGGAGGAGCGGGAGAGGGGGAGCAGTACTTC	CASSLGGAGEGEQYF
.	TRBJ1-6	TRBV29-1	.	TGCAGCGCCCGCCGGGCCCGGGGATCACCCCTCCACTTT	CSARRARGSPLHF
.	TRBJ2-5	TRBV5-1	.	TGCGCCAGCAGCTTGGGAGGGATCGGAGAGACCCAGTACTTC	CASSLGGIGETQYF
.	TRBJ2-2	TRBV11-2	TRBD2	TGTGCCAGCAGGTTGACTAGCGGGAGGGCGAACACCGGGGAGCTGTTTTTT	CASRLTSGRANTGELFF
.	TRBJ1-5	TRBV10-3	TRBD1	TGTGCCATCAGTGGAGGGGACAGGGCGGCTCAGCCCCAGCATTTT	CAISGGDRAAQPQHF
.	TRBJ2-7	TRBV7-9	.	TGTGCCAGCAGCCCTAGCTACGAGCAGTACTTC	CASSPSYEQYF
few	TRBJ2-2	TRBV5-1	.	TGCGCCAGCAGCCCAACCACCCGGACAGCTAATACCGGGGAGCTGTTTTTT	CASSPTTRTANTGELFF
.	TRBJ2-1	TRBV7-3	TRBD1	TGTGCCAGCAGTCCCCGGACAGGAGATTACAATGAGCAGTTCTTC	CASSPRTGDYNEQFF
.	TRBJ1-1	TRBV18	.	TGTGCCAGCTCCCAAAGACAGGCAGGATCGGGGACTGAAGCTTTCTTT	CASSQRQAGSGTEAFF
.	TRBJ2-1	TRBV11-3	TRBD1	TGTGCCAGCAGCTTAGTTACGGACAGGGGGGCCTACAATGAGCAGTTCTTC	CASSLVTDRGAYNEQFF
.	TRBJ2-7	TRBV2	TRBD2	TGTGCCAGCAGGGGGGGAGGGCCAGGCTACGAGCAGTACTTC	CASRGGGPGYEQYF
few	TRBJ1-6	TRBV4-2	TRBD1	TGTGCCAGCAGCCTGAGGGGGCAGGCATCACCCCTCCACTTT	CASSLRGQASPLHF
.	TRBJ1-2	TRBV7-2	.	TGTGCCAGCAGCCGGGAGGGGGTGACTAACTATGGCTACACCTTC	CASSREGVTNYGYTF
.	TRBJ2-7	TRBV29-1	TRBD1	TGCAGCGCCACGACAGGGGGCTACGAGCAGTACTTC	CSATTGGYEQYF
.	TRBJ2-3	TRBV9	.	TGTGCCAGCAGCGTAGGGGGAGGGACAAATACGCAGTATTTT	CASSVGGGTNTQYF
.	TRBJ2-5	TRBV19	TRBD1	TGTGCCAGTAGTGCGGGACAGGGGGCGACAGAGACCCAGTACTTC	CASSAGQGATETQYF
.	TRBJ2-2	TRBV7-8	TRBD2	TGTGCCAGCAGCCCCCTCCCTAGCGGGAACACCGGGGAGCTGTTTTTT	CASSPLPSGNTGELFF
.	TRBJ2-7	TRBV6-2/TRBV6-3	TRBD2	TGTGCCAGCAGTTACAATCTAGCGGGACGACCCTACGAGCAGTACTTC	CASSYNLAGRPYEQYF
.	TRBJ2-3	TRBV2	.	TGTGCCAGCACCGCGGACTCTAGCACAGATACGCAGTATTTT	CASTADSSTDTQYF
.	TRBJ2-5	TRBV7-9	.	TGTGCCAGCAGCTTAGGCATCGGGAGAGGAGAGACCCAGTACTTC	CASSLGIGRGETQYF
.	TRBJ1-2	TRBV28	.	TGTGCCAGCAGCTCCCCCCGGGGGGGCTATGGCTACACCTTC	CASSSPRGGYGYTF
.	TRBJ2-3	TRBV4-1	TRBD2	TGCGCCAGCAGCCAAGAGACTAGCGGTAGCACAGATACGCAGTATTTT	CASSQETSGSTDTQYF
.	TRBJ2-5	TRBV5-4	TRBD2	TGTGCCAGCAGCCCCGGGACTAGCGGGAGCGGTCGAGAGACCCAGTACTTC	CASSPGTSGSGRETQYF
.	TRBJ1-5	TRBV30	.	TGTGCCTGGAGTGCCCAAACGCAGGCCAATCAGCCCCAGCATTTT	CAWSAQTQANQPQHF
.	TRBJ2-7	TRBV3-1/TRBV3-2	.	TGTGCCAGCACCCAAGGAGCTTCCTCCTACGAGCAGTACTTC	CASTQGASSYEQYF
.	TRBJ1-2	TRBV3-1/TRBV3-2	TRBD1	TGTGCCAGCAGTCAGGGAGCGGGACAGGCCAACCCTAACTATGGCTACACCTTC	CASSQGAGQANPNYGYTF
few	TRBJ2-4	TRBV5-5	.	TGTGCCAGCACACAGGGAGTCAAAAACATTCAGTACTTC	CASTQGVKNIQYF
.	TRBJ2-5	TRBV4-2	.	TGTGCCAGCAGCCAAGTAGGGCTTAGCGAAGTGGGGCAAGAGACCCAGTACTTC	CASSQVGLSEVGQETQYF
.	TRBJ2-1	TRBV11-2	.	TGTGCCAGCAGCTCCGGGGGACTCAACAATGAGCAGTTCTTC	CASSSGGLNNEQFF
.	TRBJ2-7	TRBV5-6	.	TGTGCCAGCAGCCCGGTTGGGCTAGCTGCATACTACGAGCAGTACTTC	CASSPVGLAAYYEQYF
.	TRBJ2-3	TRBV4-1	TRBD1	TGCGCCAGCAGCCAAGTAAAGACAGGGGACACAGATACGCAGTATTTT	CASSQVKTGDTDTQYF
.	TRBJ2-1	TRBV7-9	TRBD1	TGTGCCAGCAGCTTTCTAGCCGGGACAGGGGATGAGCAGTTCTTC	CASSFLAGTGDEQFF
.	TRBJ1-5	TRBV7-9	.	TGTGCCAGCAGCGAGGGAGCCAGGGGCAATAAGCCCCAGCATTTT	CASSEGARGNKPQHF